This T cell receptor beta chain appears in the sequencing data of a study of blood T cell repertoires in COVID-19. About the study: Samples taken during acute and convalescent COVID-19 were collected in the United States, Italy and Spain. PBMCs, B-cell-depleted T cells, or T cells provided the cDNA or gDNA that made up the material.

Germline loops: CDR1 SGHDT, CDR2 YYEEEE. CDR3 length: 12 amino acids. The V gene lost 4 bases and the J gene lost 5 bases, with 8 bases spanning the gap. This clone was seen just once. In the authors' workflow: Reference gene primer amplification gave nucleated cell count estimates. TCRdb's copy holds only in-frame clones and misses some; the assay was immunoSEQ multiplex PCR. V and J calls and clone size are as listed in that table; D and trimming were resolved from the DNA. The table records hundreds of thousands of clones, 90% to 95% of them present only once. The source of this sequence is a young woman who had recovered from COVID-19. The sample was peripheral blood. The chain employs TRBV5-6 and TRBJ2-3; D call uncertain. CDR3 sequence: CASSRPGDTQYF. CDR3 bases: TGTGCCAGCAGCAGGCCGGGAGATACGCAGTATTTT.